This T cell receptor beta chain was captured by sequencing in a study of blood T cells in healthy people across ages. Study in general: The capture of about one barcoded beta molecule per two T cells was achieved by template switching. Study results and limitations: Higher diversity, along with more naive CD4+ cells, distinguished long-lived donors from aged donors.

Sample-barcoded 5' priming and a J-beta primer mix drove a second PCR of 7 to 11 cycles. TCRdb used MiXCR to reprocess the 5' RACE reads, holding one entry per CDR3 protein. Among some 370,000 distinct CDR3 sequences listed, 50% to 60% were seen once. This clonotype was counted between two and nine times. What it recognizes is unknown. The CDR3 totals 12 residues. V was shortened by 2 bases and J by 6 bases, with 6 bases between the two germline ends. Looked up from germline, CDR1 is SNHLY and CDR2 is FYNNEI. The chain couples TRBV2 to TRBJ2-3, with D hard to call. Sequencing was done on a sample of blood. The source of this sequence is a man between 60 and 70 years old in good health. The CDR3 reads CASSEQPDTQYF. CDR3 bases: TGTGCCAGCAGTGAACAGCCCGATACGCAGTATTTT.